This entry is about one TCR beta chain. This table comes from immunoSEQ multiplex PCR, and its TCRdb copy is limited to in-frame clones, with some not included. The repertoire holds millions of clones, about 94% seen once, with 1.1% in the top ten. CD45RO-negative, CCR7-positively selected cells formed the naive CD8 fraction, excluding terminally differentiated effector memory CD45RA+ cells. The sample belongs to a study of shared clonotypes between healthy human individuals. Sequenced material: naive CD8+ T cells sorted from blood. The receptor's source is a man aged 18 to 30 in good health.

The DNA of the CDR3 is TGTGCCAGCAGCTTACCCCCTGTCGGGGGGGGCAATGAAAAACTGTTTTTT. It encodes CASSLPPVGGGNEKLFF. The chain couples TRBV11-2 to TRBJ1-4; a possible D gene is TRBD1 (6 bases). The CDR3 sequence is 17 residues long. V was clipped by 2 bases and J by 5 bases, with 18 bases between them. From germline, CDR1 is SGHAT and CDR2 FQNNGV.